This T cell receptor beta chain was obtained from a study of molecular identifiers for immune sequencing clone quantification listed by TCRdb under 2018. Looking at the study overall: In a replicate experiment, RNA from around 20,000 or 100,000 naive CD8 T cells was split into five aliquots, four of which were sequenced. The study was a methods study using CD8 T cells to benchmark molecular-identifier clustering-based TCR repertoire sequencing (MIDCIRS) and TCR RNA copy counting. The full study reports these points: Modeling gave roughly 3 recovered TCR RNA copies per cell versus 7.5 to 10 by digital PCR, implying roughly 30% capture efficiency. In CMV-specific effector cells, clones with more than 20 RNA copies contained over 97% of molecules, whereas in naive cells such clones contained under 1% of molecules. Spiked-in Jurkat TCR RNA equivalent to a single cell was reported to be detectable even among 980,000 or so naive CD8 T cells. Highly expanded clone sizes could be underestimated because identical TCR molecules may share a barcode. The naive libraries included spiked-in Jurkat TCR RNA (approximately ten copies' worth), and this RNA is not part of the donor repertoire. When barcode sub-clustering was omitted, TCR diversity was inflated by chimeric consensus sequences, with chimeras reaching as high as 47%.

Libraries of naive CD8 T cells were built from around 20,000 to 1,000,000 sorted cells, with 10%, 30% or 50% of the purified RNA used. On a BD FACSAria II, naive CD8 T cells were FACS-sorted as CD8+CD4-CCR7+CD45RA+ and collected into RLT Plus buffer. Detection sensitivity was tested by spiking Jurkat RNA equal to over 8 TCR copies' worth into samples containing 20,000-1,000,000 naive CD8 T cells. Enrichment of CD8 T cells was performed with RosetteSep CD8+ T Cell Enrichment Cocktail and Ficoll-Paque, after which ACK red cell lysis was carried out. The library came from PCR. The sequencer listed for this sample is Illumina HiSeq 4000. Preparation of bulk TCR libraries followed a previously described approach, with the TCR primers listed in Table S5. Total RNA was purified with the Qiagen AllPrep DNA/RNA kit. Before analysis, reads from multiple sequencing runs of the same library were pooled. In the paper's pipeline: Reads were retained only if the reads had an exact TCR constant sequence, and the retained reads were trimmed to 150 nt and grouped according to their 12-nt molecular barcodes. Within each barcode group, reads were sub-clustered at a 15% Levenshtein threshold, and quality-weighted consensus sequences were built per RNA molecule. Non-functional sequences were filtered out, along with any lower-count sequence sitting one edit away from another sequence. Based on a fit of two negative binomial distributions, barcode sub-clusters having less than 20% of the maximum read count were discarded. The raw public data were reprocessed by TCRdb itself: fastp quality trimming at Q25, MiXCR clonotype calling, in-frame beta chains only. Each entry is one CDR3 protein sequence, shown with its most common DNA and genes. None of the V and J calls come from the authors' own analysis; TCRdb made them. Across this sample there are about 640,000 distinct CDR3 sequences, with less than 20% seen only once. The ten biggest clones cover 0.7% to 1% of the sample.

Ten or more counts support this clonotype. Its binding antigen is unknown. No much larger clone is present one base from it, and per-base qualities are unavailable. From its cysteine to its phenylalanine, the CDR3 spans 13 amino acids. The DNA shown is the 39-base CDR3, in frame from base 1. Reading the germline V gene gives CDR1 MNHNS and CDR2 SASEGT. Germline trimming amounts to 3 bases on V and 4 bases on J, with 2 as the count of junction bases outside the gene matches. The sample taken for sequencing was naive CD8+ T cells from blood, with Jurkat cell RNA spiked in. This specimen's cell subset or site label, interpreted: FACS-sorted CD8+CD4-CCR7+CD45RA+ naive T cells. The clonotype originates from a human donor in good health. Some libraries in this study had Jurkat cell RNA spiked in. The rearrangement joined TRBV6-1 to TRBJ2-7; TRBD1 lines up with 8 middle nucleotides. Here the CDR3 is given as CASSDNRGYEQYF. DNA sequence: TGTGCCAGCAGTGATAACAGGGGGTACGAGCAGTACTTC.